This T cell receptor beta chain came from a study of blood T cell repertoires in COVID-19. Study-level background: The study drew acute and convalescent COVID-19 samples from the United States, Italy and Spain. Nucleic acid was either cDNA or gDNA, and it came from T cells, B-cell-depleted T cells, or PBMCs.

Study processing details: Reference gene primer amplification yielded estimated nucleated cell counts. Measured with immunoSEQ multiplex PCR; TCRdb has only the in-frame clones, and not every one. D and trimming come from the DNA, and the V and J calls and clone size come from that table. This sample carries tens of thousands of clones, 75% to 90% of them seen once, and the ten largest clones take 16%. The CDR3 contains 12 residues. Trimming cost V 2 bases and J 5 bases, with 9 bases left between them. Germline loops: CDR1 GTSNPN, CDR2 SVGIG (reference sequence). Sample: peripheral blood. This sequence was found in a woman older than 75 with active or convalescent COVID-19. The V and J genes are TRBV30 and TRBJ1-2, with unresolved D. The CDR3, as DNA: TGTGCCTGGAGTCTAATGACTTATGGCTACACCTTC. The encoded protein is CAWSLMTYGYTF.